These 10 T cell receptor beta chains share one sample of origin, sequenced in a study of cytomegalovirus exposure and HLA in healthy donors. Use of 60 Vbeta and 13 Jbeta primers characterized the PCR. Sequencing used immunoSEQ multiplex PCR; TCRdb keeps in-frame clones, though not all of them. The sample contains about 200,000 clones, about 76% of which appear only once. Source material: PBMCs. These receptors were obtained from a male donor in good health and CMV-seropositive.

This clone was observed a handful of times. This rearrangement joins TRBV9 to TRBJ2-3; D is unclear. The CDR3 extends over 13 amino acids. The V end lost 6 bases, the J end lost 2 bases, and 10 bases lay between the germline ends. The V gene's germline CDR1 is SGDLS and CDR2 YYNGEE. CDR3 sequence: CASNYGSTDTQYF. As DNA, the CDR3 is TGTGCCAGCAACTACGGGTCCACAGATACGCAGTATTTT.

This chain uses TRBV7-3 with TRBJ2-3; 10 nucleotides line up with TRBD2. V gave up 3 bases and J gave up 2 bases; unmatched junction bases: 5. Germline CDR1 SGHTA, CDR2 FQGTGA. The length of the CDR3 is 16 residues. The CDR3 sequence: CASSFSSGGVTDTQYF. The CDR3 DNA follows: TGTGCCAGCAGCTTCTCTAGCGGGGGTGTCACAGATACGCAGTATTTT.

The chain has TRBV4-3 and TRBJ1-4, with 7 bases fitting TRBD1. V dropped 10 bases and J dropped 7; count of bases not matched to a gene: 12. There are 14 residues in the CDR3. Germline CDR1 LGHNA, CDR2 YSLEER. The CDR3 protein is CATSPGQRGEKLFF. CDR3 nucleotides: TGCGCCACCTCGCCGGGACAGAGAGGTGAAAAACTGTTTTTT.

The chain recombines TRBV29-1 with TRBJ2-5, with 10 bases aligning to TRBD1. The germline gives CDR1 SQVTM, CDR2 ANQGSEA. The CDR3 totals 15 residues. After removal of 7 bases from V and 1 base from J, the junction contained 9 bases not matched to a gene. The CDR3 protein is CSAGTGTGVQETQYF. CDR3 DNA: TGCAGCGCCGGAACCGGGACAGGGGTCCAAGAGACCCAGTACTTC.

This clone is a singleton in its sample. The chain uses TRBV4-3 and TRBJ2-7, with 7 bases matching TRBD2. CDR1 is LGHNA and CDR2 is YSLEER in the germline V gene. V trimming: 4 bases; J trimming: 3 bases; junction bases outside the gene matches: 3. This CDR3 contains 13 residues. CDR3 sequence (DNA): TGCGCCAGCAGCCGGGACTACGGCTACGAGCAGTACTTC. It specifies CASSRDYGYEQYF.

The chain employs TRBV11-2 and TRBJ2-1; 7 nucleotides align to TRBD2. The CDR3 is 14 residues long. With V trimmed by 3 bases and J by 5 bases, 4 bases remained unmatched. The V gene's germline CDR1 is SGHAT and CDR2 FQNNGV. CDR3 bases: TGTGCCAGCAGCTTCGAGGGAGGGGACAATGAGCAGTTCTTC. This gives the protein CASSFEGGDNEQFF. The full variable domain, its missing parts supplied by reference TRBV11-2 and TRBJ2-1, is EAGVAQSPRYKIIEKRQSVAFWCNPISGHATLYWYQQILGQGPKLLIQFQNNGVVDDSQLPKDRFSAERLKGVDSTLKIQPAKLEDSAVYLCASSFEGGDNEQFFGPGTRLTVL.

The chain couples TRBV6-5 to TRBJ1-5; D is ambiguous. Deletions cut 0 bases from V and 8 bases from J, with 11 bases between. Looked up from germline, CDR1 is MNHEY and CDR2 is SVGAGI. The CDR3 loop spans 14 amino acids. The CDR3 bases are TGTGCCAGCAGTTACTCCCGGGGATATAAGCCCCAGCATTTT. It encodes CASSYSRGYKPQHF.

Details on this clone: This specimen includes other DNA sequences encoding the same CDR3. This chain links TRBV10-2 with TRBJ2-5; 8 nucleotides line up with TRBD2. Germline loops: CDR1 WSHSY, CDR2 SAAADI. V lost 6 bases to trimming and J lost 2 bases; unmatched junction nucleotides: 11. The CDR3 is made up of 16 amino acids. The DNA of the CDR3 is TGCGCCAGCAGGAGAGCTGGGACTAGGGGGCAAGAGACCCAGTACTTC. Amino acid sequence: CASRRAGTRGQETQYF.

V is TRBV5-1 and J is TRBJ2-2; 8 nucleotides match TRBD1. Germline CDR1 and CDR2: SGHRS and YFSETQ. This CDR3 is built from 16 residues. Trimming at V came to 1 base and at J to 3 bases, leaving 5 bases not matched to a gene. The CDR3 loop is CASSLRPQGDTGELFF. The DNA for the CDR3 is TGCGCCAGCAGCTTGCGCCCACAGGGGGACACCGGGGAGCTGTTTTTT. Variable domain in full (rest from reference TRBV5-1 and TRBJ2-2): KAGVTQTPRYLIKTRGQQVTLSCSPISGHRSVSWYQQTPGQGLQFLFEYFSETQRNKGNFPGRFSGRQFSNSRSEMNVSTLELGDSALYLCASSLRPQGDTGELFFGEGSRLTVL.

The chain is built from TRBV11-3 and TRBJ1-2; D perhaps matches TRBD1 (5 bases). The V and J ends lost 5 bases and 7 bases respectively, with 14 bases between them. The CDR3 consists of 13 residues. The V gene's germline CDR1 is SGHNT and CDR2 YENEEA. This CDR3 is CASSDSQLGGYTF. Here the CDR3 DNA reads TGTGCCAGCAGCGACAGCCAGTTGGGTGGCTACACCTTC.